Below are 16 T cell receptor beta chains sequenced from a single sample in a study of T cell changes during pregnancy in multiple sclerosis. TCRdb's copy holds only in-frame clones and misses some; the assay was immunoSEQ multiplex PCR. The table lists 45,000 to 75,000 clones, around 93% of them singletons, with 0.7% to 1% in the top ten. This material consisted of peripheral blood, taken in the first trimester of pregnancy. The origin of the receptors is a female donor with multiple sclerosis, enrolled in a pregnancy study.

This clone was counted a single time. The chain recombines TRBV6-1 with TRBJ1-1, with 7 positions matching TRBD1. This CDR3 spans 15 amino acids. Trimming at V came to 4 bases and at J to 2 bases, leaving 7 bases not matched to a gene. Germline CDR1 MNHNS, CDR2 SASEGT. The CDR3 region is CASSGWRGQNTEAFF. CDR3 DNA sequence: TGTGCCAGCAGTGGGTGGAGGGGGCAAAACACTGAAGCTTTCTTT.

The chain recombines TRBV11-2 with TRBJ2-7, with a tentative D call TRBD2 (6 bases). V gave up 3 bases and J gave up 3 bases, with 12 bases separating them. The germline CDR1 and CDR2 sequences are SGHAT and FQNNGV. This CDR3 has 14 amino acids. CDR3 loop: CASSLGGAYYEQYF. CDR3 bases: TGTGCCAGCAGCTTGGGCGGGGCTTACTACGAGCAGTACTTC. Full variable domain (rest looked up from reference TRBV11-2 and TRBJ2-7): EAGVAQSPRYKIIEKRQSVAFWCNPISGHATLYWYQQILGQGPKLLIQFQNNGVVDDSQLPKDRFSAERLKGVDSTLKIQPAKLEDSAVYLCASSLGGAYYEQYFGPGTRLTVT.

The V and J genes are TRBV12-5 and TRBJ1-6, with a possible D match to TRBD1 (5 bases). Trimming left V 7 bases short and J 5 bases short, with 12 bases between. CDR1 LGHNT and CDR2 FRNRAP come from the germline V gene. CDR3 length: 14 residues. CDR3 in amino acids: CASAQGGNNSPLHF. CDR3 bases: TGTGCTAGTGCCCAGGGTGGGAATAATTCACCCCTCCACTTT.

The chain is built from TRBV27 and TRBJ2-4, with TRBD1 matching 9 bases. The CDR3 is made up of 16 amino acids. J was trimmed by 6 bases and V by 2 bases; bases with no gene match: 8. Germline CDR1 MNHEY, CDR2 SMNVEV (reference sequence). CDR3 sequence: CASSLEGGTGRNIQYF. The DNA for the CDR3 is TGTGCCAGCAGTTTAGAAGGTGGGACAGGGCGAAACATTCAGTACTTC.

The chain has TRBV18 and TRBJ2-7, with 7 bases matching TRBD1. This CDR3 contains 13 residues. Germline V gene lookup returns CDR1 KGHSH and CDR2 LQKENI. The trim removed 3 bases at V and 3 bases at J, leaving 2 bases unmatched. CDR3 in amino acids: CASSPWDSYEQYF. The CDR3, as DNA: TGTGCCAGCTCACCGTGGGACAGCTACGAGCAGTACTTC.

The chain links TRBV5-1 to TRBJ2-3, with a possible D match to TRBD1 (5 bases). V lost 0 bases to trimming and J lost 2 bases, with 7 bases between them. Germline values: CDR1 SGHRS, CDR2 YFSETQ. The CDR3 runs to 14 residues. CDR3 region: CASSLGGHTDTQYF. The CDR3, as DNA: TGCGCCAGCAGCTTGGGGGGCCACACAGATACGCAGTATTTT.

This rearrangement joins TRBV10-3 to TRBJ1-5; TRBD1 is a possible D gene (6 bases). CDR3 size: 14 residues. Between the trimmed V and J ends, which lost 0 bases and 7 bases, there was a span of 10 bases. Germline CDR1 reads ENHRY; CDR2 reads SYGVKD. This CDR3 reads CAISESGARQPQHF. Written as DNA, the CDR3 is TGTGCCATCAGTGAGTCGGGGGCCCGACAGCCCCAGCATTTT.

This clone was detected only once. V and J are TRBV5-8 and TRBJ2-1; TRBD2 matches at 7 bases. With V trimmed by 2 bases and J by 7 bases, 6 bases remained unmatched. The CDR3 is 14 residues long. Germline loops: CDR1 SGHTS, CDR2 YDEGEE. CDR3: CASSFGGRTNEQFF. As DNA, the CDR3 is TGTGCCAGCAGCTTCGGGGGGAGGACAAATGAGCAGTTCTTC.

The CDR3 bases are TGTGCCAGCAGCTTTGGCGGCGGGGCGGCAGATACGCAGTATTTT. Translating it yields CASSFGGGAADTQYF. The V call is TRBV5-4, the J call TRBJ2-3; tentative D call: TRBD2 (6 bases). V was shortened by 2 bases and J by 4 bases, with 14 bases between the two germline ends. Looked up from germline, CDR1 is SGHNT and CDR2 is YYREEE (reference sequence). The CDR3 covers 15 residues.

V and J are TRBV6-5 and TRBJ1-1, with 10 bases that match TRBD1. The CDR3 extends over 14 amino acids. Per germline, CDR1 MNHEY and CDR2 SVGAGI. With V trimmed by 7 bases and J by 2 bases, 4 bases remained unmatched. The CDR3 loop is CASTTGGLNTEAFF. The CDR3 DNA is TGTGCCAGCACGACAGGGGGCTTAAACACTGAAGCTTTCTTT.

This sequence joins TRBV4-1 and TRBJ2-3; 12 bases are a match to TRBD2. The germline V gene has CDR1 MGHRA and CDR2 YSYEKL. V gave up 4 bases and J gave up 6 bases; unmatched junction bases: 11. CDR3 size: 17 residues. CDR3 nucleotide sequence: TGCGCCAGCAGCCTTCTAGCGGGGGGGACCGGAAAGGATACGCAGTATTTT. Translation: CASSLLAGGTGKDTQYF.

V gene TRBV7-2 combines with J gene TRBJ2-7; possibly TRBD1 for D (6 bases). This CDR3 is built from 13 residues. With 4 bases removed from V and 4 bases from J, the gap between germline ends came to 11 bases. Germline V gene lookup returns CDR1 SGHTA and CDR2 FQGNSA. The CDR3: CASSSQGLYEQYF. CDR3 coding DNA: TGTGCCAGCAGCTCCCAGGGGTTATACGAGCAGTACTTC.

The CDR3 bases are TGTGCCAGCAGCTGGGGGACAGGTACCTATGGCTACACCTTC. Amino acids: CASSWGTGTYGYTF. J is TRBJ1-2 and V is TRBV5-6, with 8 positions matching TRBD1. The CDR3 loop spans 14 amino acids. CDR1 SGHDT and CDR2 YYEEEE come from the germline V gene. J was trimmed by 4 bases and V by 3 bases; bases with no gene match: 5.

The chain recombines TRBV2 with TRBJ1-1; TRBD1 matches at 9 bases. The ends lost 6 bases at V and 5 bases at J; junction bases unmatched: 7. Germline assignment: CDR1 SNHLY and CDR2 FYNNEI. The CDR3 contains 14 residues. The CDR3 nucleotides are TGTGCCAGCAGCAGGGGACAGGGAGTTACTGAAGCTTTCTTT. Translating gives CASSRGQGVTEAFF.

The V call is TRBV14, the J call TRBJ1-1; possible D gene TRBD1, 6 bases. The V gene's germline CDR1 is SGHDN and CDR2 FVKESK. V lost 4 bases to trimming and J lost 3 bases, with 9 bases between them. CDR3 length equals 13 residues. The CDR3 is CASSPQGYTEAFF. The CDR3 DNA follows: TGTGCCAGCAGCCCACAGGGATACACTGAAGCTTTCTTT.

V is TRBV29-1 and J is TRBJ1-1, with D unclear. V was clipped by 7 bases and J by 0 bases, with 18 bases between them. CDR1 is SQVTM, CDR2 ANQGSEA, per germline. This CDR3 contains 15 residues. The DNA of the CDR3 is TGCAGCGCCCGACCTCGGGGTTTCATGAACACTGAAGCTTTCTTT. Translated, it gives CSARPRGFMNTEAFF.